The source of this T cell receptor beta chain is a study of T cells expressing NK-cell markers. Each CDR3 protein gets one entry in TCRdb, which reprocessed the 5' RACE reads and gives no DNA. The specimen's table records 300,000 or so distinct CDR3 sequences. Details on this clonotype: Its antigen is unidentified.

Study-wide points: In a handful of donors, dominant clonotypes made up about 25-65% of CD3+CD56-NKG2C+ cells.

The CDR3 contains 13 residues. V and J are TRBV12-3 or TRBV12-4 and TRBJ2-1. Material for sequencing was blood T cells: a sorted CD56 or NKG2C T cell subset, CD4+ or CD8+ T cells, or bulk PBMC T cells (not recorded which). This TCR was sampled from a woman between 18 and 70 years old in good health. CDR3: CASSLLLTNEQFF.